A single sample gave rise to the 13 T cell receptor beta chains below, sequenced in a study of blood T cell repertoires in COVID-19. Using immunoSEQ multiplex PCR, the repertoire was profiled, and TCRdb retains in-frame clones only, with some absent. The repertoire has about 140,000 clones, about nine tenths of them found once; the top ten carry 10% to 13%. The sequenced sample consisted of peripheral blood. These receptors all stem from a man aged 50 to 59 with active or convalescent COVID-19.

The chain has TRBV3-1 (or the pseudogene TRBV3-2) and TRBJ2-2, with D perhaps matching TRBD1 (6 bases). The CDR3 consists of 17 residues. V lost 0 bases, J lost 4 bases, and 15 bases lay in between. CDR1 and CDR2 (germline): LGHDT, YNNKEL (reference sequence). CDR3 DNA: TGTGCCAGCAGCCAAGAGGGTAGAACAGGGAGCACCGGGGAGCTGTTTTTT. It specifies CASSQEGRTGSTGELFF.

The CDR3 DNA is TGTGCCAGCTCACCCTACTCGTCGGAAAAACTGTTTTTT. The encoded protein is CASSPYSSEKLFF. The chain is built from TRBV18 and TRBJ1-4; no firm D call. The CDR3 has 13 residues. Germline V lookup: CDR1 KGHSH, CDR2 LQKENI. Trimming removed 3 bases at V and 8 bases at J, with 10 bases between.

The chain links TRBV24-1 to TRBJ1-2; D gene unclear. The length of the CDR3 is 15 residues. Trimming took 2 bases from V and 1 from J, leaving 10 bases between them. Per germline, CDR1 KGHDR and CDR2 SFDVKD. The CDR3 protein is CATSDSGGYNYGYTF. The CDR3 coding sequence is TGTGCCACCAGTGATTCGGGAGGCTATAACTATGGCTACACCTTC.

The chain is built from TRBV10-1 and TRBJ2-5, with 10 bases matching TRBD2. This CDR3 spans 15 amino acids. Germline V gene sequence: CDR1 WNHNN, CDR2 SYGVQD (reference sequence). V was clipped by 2 bases and J by 4 bases; unmatched bases: 4. Written as DNA, the CDR3 is TGCGCCAGCAGTGAGGCGGCTAGCGGGAGAGAGACCCAGTACTTC. Translation: CASSEAASGRETQYF.

This clone was seen a few times. The genes are TRBV7-6 and TRBJ2-2; 7 bases fit TRBD2. The CDR3 totals 17 residues. Germline V lookup: CDR1 SGHVS, CDR2 FNYEAQ. After removal of 4 bases from V and 1 base from J, the junction contained 9 bases not matched to a gene. The CDR3 loop is CASSSTSSGVNTGELFF. In nucleotides, the CDR3 is TGTGCCAGCAGCTCAACCTCCAGCGGGGTGAACACCGGGGAGCTGTTTTTT.

This clone was recorded once. This chain uses TRBV10-1 with TRBJ2-1; tentatively, D is TRBD2 (5 bases). The V and J ends lost 1 base and 0 bases respectively, with 7 bases between them. The CDR3 is 15 residues long. CDR1 is WNHNN, CDR2 SYGVQD, per germline (reference sequence). The DNA for the CDR3 is TGCGCCAGCAGTGAGTTCGGGGTCTCCTACAATGAGCAGTTCTTC. Its protein product is CASSEFGVSYNEQFF.

This clone was recorded a few times. The chain combines TRBV5-8 with TRBJ2-1; D unresolved. The V and J ends lost 0 bases and 8 bases respectively, with 9 bases between them. CDR1 is SGHTS, CDR2 YDEGEE, per germline. The CDR3 spans 13 residues. In nucleotides, the CDR3 is TGTGCCAGCAGCTTGGGGGCCAGGTATGAGCAGTTCTTC. It yields the protein CASSLGARYEQFF.

This clone was counted a single time. The chain is built from TRBV19 and TRBJ1-1; 7 positions agree with TRBD1. Looked up from germline, CDR1 is LNHDA and CDR2 is SQIVND (reference sequence). Trimming cost V 8 bases and J 2 bases; bases outside gene matches: 8. The CDR3 is 14 amino acids. CDR3 nucleotide sequence: TGTGCCAGTGCCGGGACAGAACTCAACACTGAAGCTTTCTTT. As protein: CASAGTELNTEAFF. The entire variable domain, with the rest obtained from reference TRBV19 and TRBJ1-1, is as follows: DGGITQSPKYLFRKEGQNVTLSCEQNLNHDAMYWYRQDPGQGLRLIYYSQIVNDFQKGDIAEGYSVSREKKESFPLTVTSAQKNPTAFYLCASAGTELNTEAFFGQGTRLTVV.

The chain recombines TRBV7-3 with TRBJ2-2, with a weak D call TRBD2 (5 bases). V lost 8 bases to trimming and J lost 0 bases, with 19 bases between them. Germline V gives CDR1 SGHTA, CDR2 FQGTGA. This CDR3 spans 17 amino acids. The CDR3 is CASLLWRSAANTGELFF. CDR3 DNA: TGTGCCAGCCTACTATGGAGGTCAGCGGCGAACACCGGGGAGCTGTTTTTT.

The rearrangement joins TRBV28 to TRBJ2-7; D not certain. Germline lookup yields CDR1 MDHEN and CDR2 SYDVKM. This CDR3 comprises 14 residues. The ends were cut back, 3 bases at V and 5 bases at J, with 14 bases in the middle. The CDR3 DNA follows: TGTGCCAGCAGTTTTAGAATTAACCTCGACGAGCAGTACTTC. Translating gives CASSFRINLDEQYF. The complete variable domain, with remaining parts taken from reference TRBV28 and TRBJ2-7, reads DVKVTQSSRYLVKRTGEKVFLECVQDMDHENMFWYRQDPGLGLRLIYFSYDVKMKEKGDIPEGYSVSREKKERFSLILESASTNQTSMYLCASSFRINLDEQYFGPGTRLTVT.

The chain carries TRBV18 and TRBJ1-1; D unclear. The CDR3 length is 14 residues. V gave up 3 bases and J gave up 0 bases, with 8 bases separating them. Germline CDR1 KGHSH, CDR2 LQKENI. DNA for the CDR3: TGTGCCAGCTCACCCTCCGTCGTGAACACTGAAGCTTTCTTT. As protein: CASSPSVVNTEAFF.

The chain combines TRBV7-3 with TRBJ2-1, with D tentatively TRBD2 (5 bases). Between the trimmed V and J ends, which lost 3 bases and 7 bases, there was a span of 13 bases. CDR3 length equals 14 residues. Germline values: CDR1 SGHTA, CDR2 FQGTGA. The CDR3 region has the DNA TGTGCCAGCAGCTTTCTTTCGGGCGGGAATGAGCAGTTCTTC. It specifies CASSFLSGGNEQFF.

The CDR3 DNA is TGTGCCAGCAGTGAAGCCGGGTCATCGGCGCAGTACTTC. It codes for CASSEAGSSAQYF. The chain recombines TRBV6-1 with TRBJ2-7; D ambiguous. Germline assignment: CDR1 MNHNS and CDR2 SASEGT. The CDR3 has 13 residues. Between the trimmed V and J ends, which lost 0 bases and 9 bases, there was a span of 12 bases.